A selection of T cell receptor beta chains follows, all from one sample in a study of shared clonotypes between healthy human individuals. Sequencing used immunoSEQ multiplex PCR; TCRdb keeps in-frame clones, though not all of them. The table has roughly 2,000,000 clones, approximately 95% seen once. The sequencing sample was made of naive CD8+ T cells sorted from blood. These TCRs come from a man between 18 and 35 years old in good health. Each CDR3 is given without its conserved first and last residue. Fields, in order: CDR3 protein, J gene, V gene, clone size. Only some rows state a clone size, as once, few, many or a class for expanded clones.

CDR3: ASSPGSTGELF; J: TRBJ2-2; V: TRBV5-6; size: -
CDR3: ASSLGDGGWTDTQY; J: TRBJ2-3; V: TRBV11-1; size: -
CDR3: ASSNWAGTGNTGELF; J: TRBJ2-2; V: TRBV19; size: once
CDR3: ASSVGGQSSYEQY; J: TRBJ2-7; V: TRBV9; size: -
CDR3: ASSSRTDTQY; J: TRBJ2-3; V: TRBV11-1; size: once
CDR3: ASSHDTQGGSEQY; J: TRBJ2-7; V: TRBV4-1; size: -
CDR3: ASTRESTDTQY; J: TRBJ2-3; V: TRBV5-1; size: -
CDR3: ASSLGPGRNEQF; J: TRBJ2-1; V: TRBV11-2; size: -
CDR3: ASSLSRVVDDTIY; J: TRBJ1-3; V: TRBV4-1; size: few
CDR3: ASSLEDNYGYT; J: TRBJ1-2; V: TRBV13; size: -
CDR3: ASSPGAGGSEQY; J: TRBJ2-7; V: TRBV10-2; size: -
CDR3: ASSYPQGSTGELF; J: TRBJ2-2; V: TRBV6-6; size: few
CDR3: ASSSSGRAGELF; J: TRBJ2-2; V: TRBV27; size: once
CDR3: ASSSSGGAWETQY; J: TRBJ2-5; V: TRBV27; size: -
CDR3: AGGTTGSSYEQY; J: TRBJ2-7; V: TRBV5-4; size: -
CDR3: ASSLSLGRRHEQY; J: TRBJ2-7; V: TRBV28; size: once
CDR3: ASSLGGVSYNEQF; J: TRBJ2-1; V: TRBV27; size: -
CDR3: ASSSSDSYEQY; J: TRBJ2-7; V: TRBV5-1; size: -
CDR3: ASSLEAVLETQY; J: TRBJ2-5; V: TRBV5-6; size: -
CDR3: ASSFKNTEAF; J: TRBJ1-1; V: TRBV13; size: -
CDR3: ASSQTGGVETQY; J: TRBJ2-5; V: TRBV7-3; size: -
CDR3: ASSLRGEPNSPLH; J: TRBJ1-6; V: TRBV7-9; size: -